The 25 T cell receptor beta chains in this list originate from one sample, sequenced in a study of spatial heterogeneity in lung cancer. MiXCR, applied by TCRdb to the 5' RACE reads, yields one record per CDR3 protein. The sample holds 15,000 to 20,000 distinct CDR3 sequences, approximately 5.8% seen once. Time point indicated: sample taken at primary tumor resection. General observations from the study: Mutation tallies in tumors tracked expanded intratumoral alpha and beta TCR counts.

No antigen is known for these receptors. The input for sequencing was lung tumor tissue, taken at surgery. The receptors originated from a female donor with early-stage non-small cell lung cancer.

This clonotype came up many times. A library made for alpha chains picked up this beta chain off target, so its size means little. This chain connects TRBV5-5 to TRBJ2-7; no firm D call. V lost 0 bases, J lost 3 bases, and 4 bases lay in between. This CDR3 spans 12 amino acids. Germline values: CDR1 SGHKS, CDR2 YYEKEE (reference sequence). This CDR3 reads CASSLGVYEQYF. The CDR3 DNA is TGTGCCAGCAGCTTGGGGGTCTACGAGCAGTACTTC.

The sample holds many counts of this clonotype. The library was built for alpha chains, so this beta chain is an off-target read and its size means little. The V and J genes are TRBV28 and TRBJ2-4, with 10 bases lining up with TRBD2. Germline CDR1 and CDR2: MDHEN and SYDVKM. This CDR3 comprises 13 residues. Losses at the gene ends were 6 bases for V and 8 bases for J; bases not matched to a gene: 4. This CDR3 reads CASRAGGPHIQYF. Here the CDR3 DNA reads TGTGCCAGCAGAGCGGGAGGGCCTCACATTCAGTACTTC.

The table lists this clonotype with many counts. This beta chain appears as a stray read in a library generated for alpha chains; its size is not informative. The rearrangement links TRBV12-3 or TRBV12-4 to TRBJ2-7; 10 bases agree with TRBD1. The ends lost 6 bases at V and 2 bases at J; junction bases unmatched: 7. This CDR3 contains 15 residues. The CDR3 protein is CASRFGTGVTYEQYF. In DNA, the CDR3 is TGTGCCAGCAGGTTTGGGACAGGGGTGACCTACGAGCAGTACTTC.

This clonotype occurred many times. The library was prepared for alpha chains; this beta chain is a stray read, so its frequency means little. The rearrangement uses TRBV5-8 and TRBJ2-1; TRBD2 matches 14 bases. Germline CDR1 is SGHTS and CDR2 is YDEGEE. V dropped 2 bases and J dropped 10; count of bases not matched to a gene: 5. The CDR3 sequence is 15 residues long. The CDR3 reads CASSFRLAGGHEQFF. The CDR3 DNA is TGTGCCAGCAGCTTTCGACTAGCGGGAGGGCACGAGCAGTTCTTC.

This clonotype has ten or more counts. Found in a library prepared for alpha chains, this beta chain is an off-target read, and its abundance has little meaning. The CDR3 DNA is TGTGCCAGCAGCTGGGGTCCCGAAGGACAGCCCCAGCATTTT. It specifies CASSWGPEGQPQHF. The genes are TRBV12-3 or TRBV12-4 and TRBJ1-5, with unresolved D. The CDR3 loop spans 14 amino acids. V was cut by 6 bases and J by 7 bases, with 16 bases left in between.

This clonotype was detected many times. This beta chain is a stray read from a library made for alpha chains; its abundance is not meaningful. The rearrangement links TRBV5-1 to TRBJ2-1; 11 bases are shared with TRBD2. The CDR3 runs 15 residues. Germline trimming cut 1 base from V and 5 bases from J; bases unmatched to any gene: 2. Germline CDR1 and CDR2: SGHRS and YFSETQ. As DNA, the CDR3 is TGCGCCAGCAGCTTGATTAGCGGGAGGGACAATGAGCAGTTCTTC. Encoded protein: CASSLISGRDNEQFF. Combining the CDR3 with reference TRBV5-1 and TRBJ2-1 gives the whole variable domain KAGVTQTPRYLIKTRGQQVTLSCSPISGHRSVSWYQQTPGQGLQFLFEYFSETQRNKGNFPGRFSGRQFSNSRSEMNVSTLELGDSALYLCASSLISGRDNEQFFGPGTRLTVL.

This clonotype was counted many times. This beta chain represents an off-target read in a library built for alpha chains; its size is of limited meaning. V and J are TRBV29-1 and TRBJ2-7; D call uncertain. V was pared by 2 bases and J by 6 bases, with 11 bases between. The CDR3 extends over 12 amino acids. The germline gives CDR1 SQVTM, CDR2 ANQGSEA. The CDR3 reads CSVESDRSEQYF. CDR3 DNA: TGCAGCGTTGAAAGTGATCGGTCCGAGCAGTACTTC.

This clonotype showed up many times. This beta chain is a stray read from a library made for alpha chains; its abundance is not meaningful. CDR3 amino acids: CSQGQNTEAFF. The CDR3 bases are TGCAGTCAGGGACAGAACACTGAAGCTTTCTTT. The chain has TRBV20-1 and TRBJ1-1, with TRBD1 as a possible D gene (6 bases). V lost 8 bases, J lost 1 base, and 8 bases lay in between. The CDR3 contains 11 residues. The germline gives CDR1 DFQATT, CDR2 SNEGSKA (reference sequence).

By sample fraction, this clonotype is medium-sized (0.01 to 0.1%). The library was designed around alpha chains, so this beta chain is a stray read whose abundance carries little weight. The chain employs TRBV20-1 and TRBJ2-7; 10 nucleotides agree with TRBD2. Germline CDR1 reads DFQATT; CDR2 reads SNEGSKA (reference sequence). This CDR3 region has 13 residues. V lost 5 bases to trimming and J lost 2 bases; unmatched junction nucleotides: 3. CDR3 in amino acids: CSAGLAATYEQYF. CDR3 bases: TGCAGTGCTGGACTAGCGGCAACCTACGAGCAGTACTTC.

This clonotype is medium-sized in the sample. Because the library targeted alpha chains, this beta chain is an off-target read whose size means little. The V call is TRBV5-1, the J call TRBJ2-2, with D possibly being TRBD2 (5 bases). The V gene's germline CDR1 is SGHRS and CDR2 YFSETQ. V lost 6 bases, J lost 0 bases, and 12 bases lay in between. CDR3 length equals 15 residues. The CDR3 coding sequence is TGCGCCAGCACGGGTAGCGCCGCGAACACCGGGGAGCTGTTTTTT. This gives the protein CASTGSAANTGELFF. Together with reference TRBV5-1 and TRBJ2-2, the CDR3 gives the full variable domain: KAGVTQTPRYLIKTRGQQVTLSCSPISGHRSVSWYQQTPGQGLQFLFEYFSETQRNKGNFPGRFSGRQFSNSRSEMNVSTLELGDSALYLCASTGSAANTGELFFGEGSRLTVL.

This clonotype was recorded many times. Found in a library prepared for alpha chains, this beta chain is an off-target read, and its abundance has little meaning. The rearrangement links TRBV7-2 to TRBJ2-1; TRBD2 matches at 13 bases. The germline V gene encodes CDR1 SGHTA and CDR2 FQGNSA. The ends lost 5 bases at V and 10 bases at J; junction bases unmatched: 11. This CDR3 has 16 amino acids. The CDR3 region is CASSPWTSGSGREQFF. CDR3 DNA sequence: TGTGCCAGCAGCCCGTGGACTAGCGGGAGTGGGAGAGAGCAGTTCTTC.

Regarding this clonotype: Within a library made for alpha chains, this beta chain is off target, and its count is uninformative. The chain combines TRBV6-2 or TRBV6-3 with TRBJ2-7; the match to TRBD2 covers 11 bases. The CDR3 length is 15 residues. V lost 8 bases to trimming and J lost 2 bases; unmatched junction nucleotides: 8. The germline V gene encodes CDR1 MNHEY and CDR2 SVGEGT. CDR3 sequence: CASCLAGGETYEQYF. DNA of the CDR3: TGTGCCAGCTGCTTAGCGGGAGGGGAGACCTACGAGCAGTACTTC.

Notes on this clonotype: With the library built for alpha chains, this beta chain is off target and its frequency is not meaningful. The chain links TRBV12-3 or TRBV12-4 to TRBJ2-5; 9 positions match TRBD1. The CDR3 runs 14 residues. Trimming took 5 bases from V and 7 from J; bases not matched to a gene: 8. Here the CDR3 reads CASSLTGGAWTQYF. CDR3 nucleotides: TGTGCCAGCAGTCTGACAGGGGGAGCTTGGACCCAGTACTTC.

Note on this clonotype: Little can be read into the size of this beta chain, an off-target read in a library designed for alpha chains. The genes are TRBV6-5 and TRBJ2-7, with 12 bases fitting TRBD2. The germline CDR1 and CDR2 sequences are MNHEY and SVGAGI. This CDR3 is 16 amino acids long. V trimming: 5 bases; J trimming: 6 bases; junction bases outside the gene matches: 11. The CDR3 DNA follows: TGTGCCAGCAGTCCCACTGGACTAGCGGGATTCAGCGAGCAGTACTTC. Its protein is CASSPTGLAGFSEQYF.

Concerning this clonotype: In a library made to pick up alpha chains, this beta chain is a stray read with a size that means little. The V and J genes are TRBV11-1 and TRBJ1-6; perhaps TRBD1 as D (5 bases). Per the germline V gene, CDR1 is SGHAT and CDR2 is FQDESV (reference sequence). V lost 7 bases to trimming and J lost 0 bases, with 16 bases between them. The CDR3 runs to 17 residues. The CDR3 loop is CASKPGQTSSYNSPLHF. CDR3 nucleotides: TGTGCCAGCAAACCGGGGCAGACGAGCTCCTATAATTCACCCCTCCACTTT. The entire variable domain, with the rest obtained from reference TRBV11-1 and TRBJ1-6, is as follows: EAEVAQSPRYKITEKSQAVAFWCDPISGHATLYWYRQILGQGPELLVQFQDESVVDDSQLPKDRFSAERLKGVDSTLKIQPAELGDSAMYLCASKPGQTSSYNSPLHFGNGTRLTVT.

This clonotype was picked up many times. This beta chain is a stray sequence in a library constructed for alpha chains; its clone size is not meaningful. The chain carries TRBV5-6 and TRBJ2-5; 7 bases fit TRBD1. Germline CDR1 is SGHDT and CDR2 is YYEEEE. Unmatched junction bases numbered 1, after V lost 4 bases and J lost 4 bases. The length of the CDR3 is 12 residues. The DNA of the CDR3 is TGTGCCAGCAGCCGGGACAGAGAGACCCAGTACTTC. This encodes CASSRDRETQYF.

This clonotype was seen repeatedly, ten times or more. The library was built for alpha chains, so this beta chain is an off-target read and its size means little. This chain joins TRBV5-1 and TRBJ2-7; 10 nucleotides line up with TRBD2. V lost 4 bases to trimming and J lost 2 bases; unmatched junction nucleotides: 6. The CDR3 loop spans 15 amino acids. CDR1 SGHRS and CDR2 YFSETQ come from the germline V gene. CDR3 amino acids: CASSIGLAETYEQYF. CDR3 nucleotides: TGCGCCAGCAGCATCGGACTAGCGGAGACCTACGAGCAGTACTTC.

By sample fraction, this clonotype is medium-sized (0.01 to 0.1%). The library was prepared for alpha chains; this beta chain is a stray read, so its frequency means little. The CDR3 bases are TGTGCCAGCAGCCGACCTCAAGAGACCCAGTACTTC. It encodes CASSRPQETQYF. The genes are TRBV27 and TRBJ2-5; D not certain. The CDR3 covers 12 residues. Per germline, CDR1 MNHEY and CDR2 SMNVEV (reference sequence). Trimming shortened V by 6 bases and J by 2 bases, and 7 bases separated the two germline ends.

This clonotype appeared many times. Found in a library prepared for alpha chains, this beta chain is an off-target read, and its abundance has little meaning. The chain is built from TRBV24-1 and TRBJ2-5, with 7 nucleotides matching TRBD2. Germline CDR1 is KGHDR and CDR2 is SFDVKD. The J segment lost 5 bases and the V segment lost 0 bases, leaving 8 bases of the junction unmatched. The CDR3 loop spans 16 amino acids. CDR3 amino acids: CATSDLAGETGETQYF. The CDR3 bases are TGTGCCACCAGTGATTTGGCGGGAGAAACCGGGGAGACCCAGTACTTC.

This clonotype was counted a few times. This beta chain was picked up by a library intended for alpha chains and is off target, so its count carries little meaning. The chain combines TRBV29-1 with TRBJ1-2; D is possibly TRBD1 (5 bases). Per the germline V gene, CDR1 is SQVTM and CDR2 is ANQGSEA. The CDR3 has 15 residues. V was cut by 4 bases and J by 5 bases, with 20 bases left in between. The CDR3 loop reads CSVVGTDLVGYGYTF. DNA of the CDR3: TGCAGCGTTGTGGGGACGGACCTGGTCGGGTATGGCTACACCTTC.

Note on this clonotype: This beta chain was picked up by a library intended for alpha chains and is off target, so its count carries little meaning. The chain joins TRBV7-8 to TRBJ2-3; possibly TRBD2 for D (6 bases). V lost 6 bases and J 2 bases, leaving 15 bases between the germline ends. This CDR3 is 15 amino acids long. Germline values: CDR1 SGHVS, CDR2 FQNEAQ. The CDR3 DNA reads TGTGCCAGCAGAAAGGGTAGCGGCTTCACAGATACGCAGTATTTT. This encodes CASRKGSGFTDTQYF.

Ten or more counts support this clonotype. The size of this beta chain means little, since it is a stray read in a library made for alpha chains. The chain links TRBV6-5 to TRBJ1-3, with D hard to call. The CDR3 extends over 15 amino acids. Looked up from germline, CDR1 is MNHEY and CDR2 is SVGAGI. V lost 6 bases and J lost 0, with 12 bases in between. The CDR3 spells CASSPRGSSGNTIYF. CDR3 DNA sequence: TGTGCCAGCAGCCCCAGAGGCTCCTCTGGAAACACCATATATTTT.

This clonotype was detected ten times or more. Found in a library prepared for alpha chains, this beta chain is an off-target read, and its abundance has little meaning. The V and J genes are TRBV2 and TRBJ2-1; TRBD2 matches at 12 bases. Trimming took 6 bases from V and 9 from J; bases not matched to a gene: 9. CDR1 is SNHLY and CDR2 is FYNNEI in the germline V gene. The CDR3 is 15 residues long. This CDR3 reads CASRPGLAGLGEQFF. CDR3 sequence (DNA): TGTGCCAGCAGGCCGGGACTAGCGGGCTTGGGTGAGCAGTTCTTC.

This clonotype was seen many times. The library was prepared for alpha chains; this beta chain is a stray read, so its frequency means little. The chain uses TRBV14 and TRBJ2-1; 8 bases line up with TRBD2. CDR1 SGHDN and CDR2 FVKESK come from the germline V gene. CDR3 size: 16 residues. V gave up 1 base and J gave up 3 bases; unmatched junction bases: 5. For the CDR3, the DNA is TGTGCCAGCAGCCAAGGAAGCGGGAGACTCTACAATGAGCAGTTCTTC. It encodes CASSQGSGRLYNEQFF. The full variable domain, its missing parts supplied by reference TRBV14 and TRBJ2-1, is EAGVTQFPSHSVIEKGQTVTLRCDPISGHDNLYWYRRVMGKEIKFLLHFVKESKQDESGMPNNRFLAERTGGTYSTLKVQPAELEDSGVYFCASSQGSGRLYNEQFFGPGTRLTVL.

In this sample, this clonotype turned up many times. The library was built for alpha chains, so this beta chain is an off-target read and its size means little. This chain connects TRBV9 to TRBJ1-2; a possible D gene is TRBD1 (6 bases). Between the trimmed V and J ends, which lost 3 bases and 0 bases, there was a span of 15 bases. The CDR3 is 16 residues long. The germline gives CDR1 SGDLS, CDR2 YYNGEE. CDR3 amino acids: CASSDGQSLSNYGYTF. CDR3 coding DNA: TGTGCCAGCAGCGATGGACAGTCTCTTTCTAACTATGGCTACACCTTC.